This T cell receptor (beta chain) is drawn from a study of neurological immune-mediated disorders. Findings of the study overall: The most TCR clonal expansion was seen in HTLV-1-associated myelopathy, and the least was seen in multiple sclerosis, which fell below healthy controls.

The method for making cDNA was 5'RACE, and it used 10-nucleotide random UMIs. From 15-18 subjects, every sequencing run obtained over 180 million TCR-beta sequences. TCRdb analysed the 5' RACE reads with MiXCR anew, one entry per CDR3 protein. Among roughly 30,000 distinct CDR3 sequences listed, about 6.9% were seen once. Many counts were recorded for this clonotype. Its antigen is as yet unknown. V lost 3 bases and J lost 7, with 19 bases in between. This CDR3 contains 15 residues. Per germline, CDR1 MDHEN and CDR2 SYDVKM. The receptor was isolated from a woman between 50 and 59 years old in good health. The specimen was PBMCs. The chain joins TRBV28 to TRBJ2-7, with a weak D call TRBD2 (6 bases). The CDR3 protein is CASSFPIGGAREQYF. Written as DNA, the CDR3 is TGTGCCAGCAGTTTTCCAATCGGCGGGGCTCGGGAGCAGTACTTC.